These 11 T cell receptor beta chains originate from one sample sequenced in a study of OX40 agonist ivuxolimab in advanced cancers. This table comes from immunoSEQ multiplex PCR, and its TCRdb copy is limited to in-frame clones, with some not included. This table holds 43,000 or so clones, around nine tenths found once. The source was CD4+ or CD8+ T cells sorted from blood, collected in a trial of the OX40 agonist ivuxolimab. The source of these receptors is an adult with an advanced solid tumor such as melanoma, head and neck, liver or kidney cancer.

The chain joins TRBV28 to TRBJ1-1; 9 positions agree with TRBD1. The CDR3 has 14 amino acids. Germline CDR1 and CDR2: MDHEN and SYDVKM. Trimming at V came to 2 bases and at J to 11 bases, leaving 9 bases not matched to a gene. In DNA, the CDR3 is TGTGCCAGCAGTTTAACGACAGGGGGACGTGGGGCTTTCTTT. This gives the protein CASSLTTGGRGAFF.

The rearrangement joins TRBV7-3 to TRBJ1-3; perhaps TRBD1 as D (6 bases). This CDR3 is built from 15 residues. Per the germline V gene, CDR1 is SGHTA and CDR2 is FQGTGA. V dropped 2 bases and J dropped 3 bases, with 11 bases sitting between them. CDR3 coding DNA: TGTGCCAGCAGCTTATACGGGGGCCGTGGAAACACCATATATTTT. Translating it yields CASSLYGGRGNTIYF.

The genes are TRBV5-4 and TRBJ1-6; D call uncertain. The germline V and J ends were trimmed by 2 bases and 0 bases, with 6 bases remaining between them. The CDR3 sequence is 15 residues long. Germline values: CDR1 SGHNT, CDR2 YYREEE (reference sequence). Here the CDR3 DNA reads TGTGCCAGCAGCTTACAGAGCTCCTATAATTCACCCCTCCACTTT. The encoded protein is CASSLQSSYNSPLHF.

V and J are TRBV14 and TRBJ1-2; 7 bases align to TRBD1. The CDR3 covers 15 residues. Trimming at V came to 0 bases and at J to 0 bases, leaving 1 base not matched to a gene. From germline, CDR1 is SGHDN and CDR2 FVKESK. The CDR3 spells CASSQEGTANYGYTF. CDR3 DNA: TGTGCCAGCAGCCAAGAAGGGACAGCTAACTATGGCTACACCTTC.

This clone was found a few times. V and J are TRBV13 and TRBJ1-6, with 7 bases fitting TRBD1. The J segment lost 8 bases and the V segment lost 6 bases, leaving 7 bases of the junction unmatched. The CDR3 extends over 14 amino acids. Germline V CDR1 and CDR2: PRHDT, FYEKMQ (reference sequence). CDR3 sequence: CASSRTGSDSPLHF. The CDR3 DNA sequence: TGTGCCAGCAGTAGGACAGGTTCAGATTCACCCCTCCACTTT.

The chain recombines TRBV6-6 with TRBJ1-5; D gene ambiguous. CDR3 length: 13 residues. The germline CDR1 and CDR2 sequences are MNHNY and SVGAGI (reference sequence). Between the trimmed V and J ends, which lost 6 bases and 2 bases, there was a span of 8 bases. The CDR3 coding sequence is TGTGCCAGCAGATCTAGAGGCAATCAGCCCCAGCATTTT. Translating gives CASRSRGNQPQHF.

The chain joins TRBV27 to TRBJ2-2; TRBD1 matches at 9 bases. The ends lost 4 bases at V and 6 bases at J; junction bases unmatched: 9. The length of the CDR3 is 16 residues. The germline V gene has CDR1 MNHEY and CDR2 SMNVEV (reference sequence). CDR3 DNA sequence: TGTGCCAGCAGTTGGGGGACAGGGAATTTCGCCGGGGAGCTGTTTTTT. Translation: CASSWGTGNFAGELFF.

As regards this clone: Other DNA sequences in this specimen translate into the identical CDR3. This chain connects TRBV11-3 to TRBJ2-1, with 7 bases aligning to TRBD1. Germline V lookup: CDR1 SGHNT, CDR2 YENEEA. CDR3 length: 14 amino acids. V dropped 1 base and J dropped 10; count of bases not matched to a gene: 7. CDR3 sequence reads: CASSLVEGAGEQFF. CDR3 bases: TGTGCCAGCAGCTTAGTCGAGGGGGCGGGCGAGCAGTTCTTC.

Remarks on this clone: The sample contains more than one DNA sequence encoding this CDR3. The chain employs TRBV5-1 and TRBJ2-5; D is unclear. This CDR3 is 12 amino acids long. Trimming shortened V by 4 bases and J by 2 bases, and 6 bases separated the two germline ends. Germline CDR1 reads SGHRS; CDR2 reads YFSETQ. The CDR3 DNA sequence: TGCGCCAGCAGCGAAAGACAAGAGACCCAGTACTTC. It yields the protein CASSERQETQYF.

The CDR3 loop is CASSPGGQVYNQPQHF. The CDR3 DNA reads as TGTGCCAGCTCACCAGGGGGACAGGTTTACAATCAGCCCCAGCATTTT. V is TRBV18 and J is TRBJ1-5, with 8 bases aligning to TRBD1. The CDR3 runs to 16 residues. Per the germline V gene, CDR1 is KGHSH and CDR2 is LQKENI. The trim removed 2 bases at V and 3 bases at J, leaving 6 bases unmatched.

The V and J genes are TRBV2 and TRBJ1-2; unclear D gene. Trimming stripped 7 bases from V and 4 bases from J, with 16 bases between. Germline V gene data show CDR1 as SNHLY and CDR2 as FYNNEI. The CDR3 is 14 amino acids. CDR3 sequence (DNA): TGTGCCAGCACCCCAGCCGGACTGGGCTATGGCTACACCTTC. Translating gives CASTPAGLGYGYTF.